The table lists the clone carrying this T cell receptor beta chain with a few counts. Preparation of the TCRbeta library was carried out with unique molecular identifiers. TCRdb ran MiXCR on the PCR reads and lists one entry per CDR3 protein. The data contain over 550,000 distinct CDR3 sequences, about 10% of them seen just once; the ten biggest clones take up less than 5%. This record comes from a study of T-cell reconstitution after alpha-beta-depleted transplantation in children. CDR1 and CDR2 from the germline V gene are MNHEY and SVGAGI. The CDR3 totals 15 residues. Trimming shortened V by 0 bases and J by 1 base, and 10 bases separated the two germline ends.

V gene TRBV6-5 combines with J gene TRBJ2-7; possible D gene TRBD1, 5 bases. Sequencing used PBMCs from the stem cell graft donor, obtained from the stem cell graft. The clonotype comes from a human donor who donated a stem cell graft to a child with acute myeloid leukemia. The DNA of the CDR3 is TGTGCCAGCAGTTACTCGACAGCTACTTCCTACGAGCAGTACTTC. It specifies CASSYSTATSYEQYF.